This T cell receptor (beta chain) emerged from a study of identical twins. Study outcomes and limitations: The analysis was cross-sectional rather than longitudinal within donors.

The CDR3 has 18 residues. The germline V gene encodes CDR1 SNHLY and CDR2 FYNNEI. J was trimmed by 3 bases and V by 11 bases; bases with no gene match: 21. To note about this clonotype: Its target is unknown.

Unique molecular identifiers were in the cDNA, with template-switch universal primer binding. Each CDR3 protein gets one entry after TCRdb re-called the 5' RACE reads with MiXCR. The table records under 300,000 distinct CDR3 sequences, roughly 13% of them present only once. The same specimen was also included in a second study, on yellow fever vaccine responses in identical twins.

The TCR originated in a woman aged 18 to 35 in good health. The chain carries TRBV2 and TRBJ2-2; 7 positions agree with TRBD2. What was sequenced was memory (CD45RO+) T cells sorted from blood. The CDR3 DNA reads TGTGCCTGCTGTTCAAATGCGGCACTAGCGAGCCACACCGGGGAGCTGTTTTTT. Residues: CACCSNAALASHTGELFF.